This T cell receptor (beta chain) came from a study of T-cell reconstitution after alpha-beta-depleted transplantation in children (dated by TCRdb to 2016 to 2017). A note on the overall study: Using TCR repertoire profiling, the study quantitatively followed how T-cell immune reconstitution unfolded in children after TCRalphabeta/CD19-depleted allogeneic hematopoietic cell transplantation. Results and caveats for the whole study, not just this receptor: In some patients, the high TCRbeta diversity seen at day 60 was put down to recipient T cells and intrathymic progenitors that had survived conditioning. Hyperexpanded clone frequencies declined over subsequent months; after one year, T-cell counts and TCRbeta diversity were mostly attributed to newly produced T cells. Apparently early alphabetaT-cell count recovery about two months after transplant reportedly relied on only several hundred rapidly expanded clones derived from non-depleted graft cells.

Via the germline V gene, CDR1 is SQVTM and CDR2 ANQGSEA. Inclusive of the bounding cysteine and phenylalanine, the CDR3 is 13 residues long. Kept here is only the CDR3 DNA, which spans 39 bases and is read in frame from base 1. V lost 7 bases and J lost 6 bases; the stretch between them is 17 bases long. As to this clonotype: Its recognized antigen is unknown. Base quality data are lacking; no much larger clone is found one base away.

Taken with the paper, the label for treatment or condition translates to: allogeneic hematopoietic cell transplantation with graft depleted of TCRalphabeta T cells and CD19 B cells. TCRalphabeta/CD19-depleted allogeneic hematopoietic cell grafts were given to the transplant recipients, all of whom were children. Libraries were prepared through PCR. Instrument on record: Illumina HiSeq 2500. TCR library preparation used molecular barcoding, with unique molecular identifiers applied to normalize quantification of the TCRbeta repertoire. TCRdb handled the public reads itself, with Q25 trimming in fastp and clone calling in MiXCR, and kept productive beta chains. A single entry per CDR3 protein holds the most common genes and DNA from its merged rows. This sample lists approximately 170,000 distinct CDR3 sequences; around 10% were detected once. The ten largest account for approximately 13% of the sample.

The chain is encoded by TRBV29-1 joined to TRBJ2-3; 6 matching bases give a weak D call of TRBD1. The starting material was PBMCs, obtained before TCRalphabeta/CD19-depleted stem cell transplant. The source is a boy between 2 and 10 years old with acute myeloid leukemia, due to receive a stem cell transplant. The CDR3 protein: CSAEGLQGDTQYF. The DNA sequence is given as TGCAGCGCCGAGGGTCTCCAGGGGGATACGCAGTATTTT.